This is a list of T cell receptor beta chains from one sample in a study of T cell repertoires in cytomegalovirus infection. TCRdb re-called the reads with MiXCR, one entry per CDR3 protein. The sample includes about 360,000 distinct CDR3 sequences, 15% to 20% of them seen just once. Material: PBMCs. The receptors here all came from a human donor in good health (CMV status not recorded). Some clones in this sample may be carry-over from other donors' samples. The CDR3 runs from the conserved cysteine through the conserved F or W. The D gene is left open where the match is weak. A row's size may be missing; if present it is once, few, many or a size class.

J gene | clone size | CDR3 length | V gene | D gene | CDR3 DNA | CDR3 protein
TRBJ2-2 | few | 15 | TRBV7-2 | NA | TGTGCCAGCAGCTTAGACGGGAGGAACACCGGGGAGCTGTTTTTT | CASSLDGRNTGELFF
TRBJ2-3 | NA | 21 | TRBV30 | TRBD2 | TGTGCCTGGAGTGCCCTCTTGCCCTCAAAAGAAGGACTAGCGGGCACAGATACGCAGTATTTT | CAWSALLPSKEGLAGTDTQYF
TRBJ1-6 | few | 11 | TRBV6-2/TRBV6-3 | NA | TGTGCCACCGGCCTGGGTTCACCCCTCCACTTT | CATGLGSPLHF
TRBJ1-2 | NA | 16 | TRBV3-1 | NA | TGTGCCAGCAGCCAAGCGCTTAGGTTTTGGGGCTATGGCTACACCTTC | CASSQALRFWGYGYTF
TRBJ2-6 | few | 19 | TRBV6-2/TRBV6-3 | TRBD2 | TGTGCCAGCAGTCAAGGACTAGCGGGAGAATTTACTGGGGCCAACGTCCTGACTTTC | CASSQGLAGEFTGANVLTF
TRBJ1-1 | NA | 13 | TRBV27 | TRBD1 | TGTGCCAGCAGTTCCTTGGACAGGGCCGAAGCTTTCTTT | CASSSLDRAEAFF
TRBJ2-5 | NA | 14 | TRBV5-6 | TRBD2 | TGTGCCAGCAGCCCCGGACTAGGCGGGGGGACCCAGTACTTC | CASSPGLGGGTQYF
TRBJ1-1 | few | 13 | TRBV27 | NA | TGTGCCAGCGCCCGAATCCGGGGCACTGAAGCTTTCTTT | CASARIRGTEAFF
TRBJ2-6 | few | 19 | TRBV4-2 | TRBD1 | TGTGCCAGCAGCCACCCTGGGACAGGCTCATGGGCTGGGGCCAACGTCCTGACTTTC | CASSHPGTGSWAGANVLTF
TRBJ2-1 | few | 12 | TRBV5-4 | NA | TGTGCCAGCAGCCCCCAAGGGGCACCGGGGTTCTTC | CASSPQGAPGFF
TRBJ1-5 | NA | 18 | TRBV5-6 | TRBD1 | TGTGCCAGCAGCGTGACAGGGGATGGACCGTCGAGCAATCAGCCCCAGCATTTT | CASSVTGDGPSSNQPQHF
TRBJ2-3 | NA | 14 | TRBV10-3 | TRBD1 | TGTGCCATCAATGACAGGGGAAGCACAGATACGCAGTATTTT | CAINDRGSTDTQYF
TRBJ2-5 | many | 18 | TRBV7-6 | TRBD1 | TGTGCCAGCAGCTCGGCCCTGCGGACAGGGAAGGGAGAGGAGACCCAGTACTTC | CASSSALRTGKGEETQYF
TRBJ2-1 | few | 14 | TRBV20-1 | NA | TGCAGTGCTAGAGATCGACGGGGCTACAATGAGCAGTTCTTC | CSARDRRGYNEQFF
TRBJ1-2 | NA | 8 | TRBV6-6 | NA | TGTGCCAGTAAAGGCTACACCTTC | CASKGYTF
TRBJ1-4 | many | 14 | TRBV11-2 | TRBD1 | TGTGCCAGCAGCGTTATAGGACAGGGAGAAAAACTGTTTTTT | CASSVIGQGEKLFF
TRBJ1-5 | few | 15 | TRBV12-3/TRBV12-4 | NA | TGTGCCAGCAGTTTTAACAGAATCAGCAATCAGCCCCAGCATTTT | CASSFNRISNQPQHF
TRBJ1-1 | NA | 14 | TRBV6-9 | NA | TGTGCCAGCAGTTATCAGGGAGGGGGGCTTGAAGCTTTCTTT | CASSYQGGGLEAFF
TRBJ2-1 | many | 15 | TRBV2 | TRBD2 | TGTGCCAGCAGAACACTAGCGGGAGGGCCCGTTGAGCAGTTCTTC | CASRTLAGGPVEQFF
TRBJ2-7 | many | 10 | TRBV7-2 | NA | TGTTTTGTCTGCAACTACGAGCAGTACTTC | CFVCNYEQYF
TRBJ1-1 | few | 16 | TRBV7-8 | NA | TGTGCCAGCAGCTTAGCCGAGTGGGGGGGGAACACTGAAGCTTTCTTT | CASSLAEWGGNTEAFF
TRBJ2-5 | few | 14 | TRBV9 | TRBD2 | TGTGCCAGCAGCGTAGGGGGGGGGCAAGAGACCCAGTACTTC | CASSVGGGQETQYF
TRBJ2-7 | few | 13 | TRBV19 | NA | TGTGCCAGTAGTCGGGGCACCCGCTACGAGCAGTACTTC | CASSRGTRYEQYF
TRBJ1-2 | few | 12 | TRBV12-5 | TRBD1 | TGTGCTAGTGGGACAGGGTCGGGAGGCTACACCTTC | CASGTGSGGYTF
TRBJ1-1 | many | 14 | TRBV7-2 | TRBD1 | TGTGCCAGCAGCTTGAGGGGGCGCTTAGGTGAAGCTTTCTTT | CASSLRGRLGEAFF
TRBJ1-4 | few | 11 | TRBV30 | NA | TGTGCCTGGAGTGTGTCTGAAAAACTGTTTTTT | CAWSVSEKLFF
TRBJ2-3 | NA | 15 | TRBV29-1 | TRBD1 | TGCAGCGTTGAAGGGGACAGGGGGCTCACAGATACGCAGTATTTT | CSVEGDRGLTDTQYF
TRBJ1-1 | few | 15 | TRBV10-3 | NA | TGTGCCATCAGTGGACACGGGGGCGAGGGGACTGAAGCTTTCTTT | CAISGHGGEGTEAFF
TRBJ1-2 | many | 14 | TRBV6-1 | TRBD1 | TGTGCCAGCAGTTTGACAGGGAGTTCGGTTGGCTACACCTTC | CASSLTGSSVGYTF
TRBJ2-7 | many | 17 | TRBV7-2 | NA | TGTGCCAGCAGCTCCACTCGGGGCGGCCGGTGGGATTACGAGCAGTACTTC | CASSSTRGGRWDYEQYF
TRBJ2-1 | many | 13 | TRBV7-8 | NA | TGTGCCAGCAGCTTAGGTACAGGCGGTGAGCAGTTCTTC | CASSLGTGGEQFF